This T cell receptor beta chain is drawn from a study of stem cell transplantation in POMP-related autoinflammatory disease. Background on the study: Neutrophil and platelet engraftment from the graft donor was 100% through one year after transplant.

The CDR3 is made up of 12 amino acids. Germline CDR1 and CDR2: MNHEY and SVGAGI. V gave up 5 bases and J gave up 4 bases; unmatched junction bases: 0. PRAID featured prominent immunodeficiency. Repertoires were generated with immunoSEQ multiplex PCR, while TCRdb's copy carries only in-frame clones and drops some. The sample lists roughly 8,900 clones; over 75% were seen once. This rearrangement joins TRBV6-5 to TRBJ2-3; 7 bases match TRBD2. The input for sequencing was CD8+ T cells from PBMCs, taken after stem cell transplantation. This TCR was sampled from a human patient with POMP-related autoinflammation and immune dysregulation (PRAID). T cells may partly derive from the graft donor. The DNA for the CDR3 is TGTGCCAGCAGTCGGGGGGCAGATACGCAGTATTTT. Its translation: CASSRGADTQYF.